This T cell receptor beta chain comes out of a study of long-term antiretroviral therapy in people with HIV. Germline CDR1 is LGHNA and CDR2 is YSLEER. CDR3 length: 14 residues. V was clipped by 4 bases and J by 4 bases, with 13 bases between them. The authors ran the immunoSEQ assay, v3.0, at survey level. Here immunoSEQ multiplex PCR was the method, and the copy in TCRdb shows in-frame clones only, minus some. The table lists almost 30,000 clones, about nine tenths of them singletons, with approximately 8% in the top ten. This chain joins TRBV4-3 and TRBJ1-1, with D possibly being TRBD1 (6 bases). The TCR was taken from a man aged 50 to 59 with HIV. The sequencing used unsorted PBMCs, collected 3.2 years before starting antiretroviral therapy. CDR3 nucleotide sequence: TGCGCCAGCAGCCTCTGGGACAATCCCACTGAAGCTTTCTTT. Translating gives CASSLWDNPTEAFF.